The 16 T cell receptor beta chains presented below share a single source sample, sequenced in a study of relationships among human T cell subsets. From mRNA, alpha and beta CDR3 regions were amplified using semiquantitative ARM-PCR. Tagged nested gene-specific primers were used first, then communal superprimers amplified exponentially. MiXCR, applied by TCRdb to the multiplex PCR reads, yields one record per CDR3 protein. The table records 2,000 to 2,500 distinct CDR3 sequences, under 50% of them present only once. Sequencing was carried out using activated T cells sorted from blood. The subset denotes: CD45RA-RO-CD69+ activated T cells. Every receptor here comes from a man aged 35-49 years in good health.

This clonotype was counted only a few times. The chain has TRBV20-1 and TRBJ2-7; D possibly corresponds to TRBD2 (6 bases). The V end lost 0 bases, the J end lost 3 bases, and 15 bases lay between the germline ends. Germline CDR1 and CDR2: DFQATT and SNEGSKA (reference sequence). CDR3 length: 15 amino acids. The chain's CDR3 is CSARDGGSAGYEQYF. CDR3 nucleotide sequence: TGCAGTGCTAGAGATGGGGGGTCAGCAGGCTACGAGCAGTACTTC.

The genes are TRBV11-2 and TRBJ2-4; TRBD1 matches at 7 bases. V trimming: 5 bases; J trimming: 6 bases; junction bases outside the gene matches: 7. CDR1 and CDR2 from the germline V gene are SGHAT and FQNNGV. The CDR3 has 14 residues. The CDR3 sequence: CASSTNRGVNIQYF. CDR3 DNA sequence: TGTGCCAGCAGCACCAACAGGGGAGTAAACATTCAGTACTTC.

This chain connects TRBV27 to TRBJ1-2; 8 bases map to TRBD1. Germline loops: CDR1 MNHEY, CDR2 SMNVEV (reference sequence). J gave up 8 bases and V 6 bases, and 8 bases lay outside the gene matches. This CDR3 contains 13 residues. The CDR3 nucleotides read TGTGCCAGCAGCCCAGACAGGGGTCTCGGCTACACCTTC. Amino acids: CASSPDRGLGYTF.

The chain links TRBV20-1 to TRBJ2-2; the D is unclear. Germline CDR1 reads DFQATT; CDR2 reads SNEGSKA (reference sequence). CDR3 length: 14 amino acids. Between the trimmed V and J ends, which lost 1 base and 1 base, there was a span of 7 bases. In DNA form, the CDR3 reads TGCAGTGCTAGAGTCTCGGGGAACACCGGGGAGCTGTTTTTT. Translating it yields CSARVSGNTGELFF.

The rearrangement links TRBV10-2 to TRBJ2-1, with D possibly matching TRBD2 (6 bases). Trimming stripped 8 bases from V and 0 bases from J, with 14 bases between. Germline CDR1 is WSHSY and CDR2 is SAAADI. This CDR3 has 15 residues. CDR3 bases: TGCGCCAGCGGGGGGAGCCAATTCTCCTACAATGAGCAGTTCTTC. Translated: CASGGSQFSYNEQFF.

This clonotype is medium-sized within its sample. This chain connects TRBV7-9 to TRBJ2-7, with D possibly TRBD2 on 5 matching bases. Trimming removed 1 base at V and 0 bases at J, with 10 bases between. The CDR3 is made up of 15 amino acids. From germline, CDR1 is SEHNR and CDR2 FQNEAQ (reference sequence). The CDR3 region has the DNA TGTGCCAGCAGCTTAGTCCCGGGAACCTCCTACGAGCAGTACTTC. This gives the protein CASSLVPGTSYEQYF.

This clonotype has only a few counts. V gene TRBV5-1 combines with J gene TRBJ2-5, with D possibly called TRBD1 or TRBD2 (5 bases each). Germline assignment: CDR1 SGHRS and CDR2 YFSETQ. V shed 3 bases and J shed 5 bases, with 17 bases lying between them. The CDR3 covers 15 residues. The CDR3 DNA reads TGCGCCAGCAGCTCAGAGGGGCAGGGCATTGAGACCCAGTACTTC. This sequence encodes CASSSEGQGIETQYF.

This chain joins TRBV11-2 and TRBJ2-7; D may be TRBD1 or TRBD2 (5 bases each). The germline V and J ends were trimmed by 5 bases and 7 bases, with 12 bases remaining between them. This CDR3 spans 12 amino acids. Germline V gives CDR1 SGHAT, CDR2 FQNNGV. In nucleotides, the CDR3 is TGTGCCAGCAGCCGAGGGACGAGTGAGCAGTACTTC. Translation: CASSRGTSEQYF.

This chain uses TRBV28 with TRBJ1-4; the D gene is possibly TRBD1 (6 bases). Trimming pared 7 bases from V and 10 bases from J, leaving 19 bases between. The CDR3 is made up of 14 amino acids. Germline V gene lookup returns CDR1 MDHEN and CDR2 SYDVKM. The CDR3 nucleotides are TGTGCCAGCAACGAGGGGGGATGGGTGAGAAAACTGTTTTTT. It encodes CASNEGGWVRKLFF.

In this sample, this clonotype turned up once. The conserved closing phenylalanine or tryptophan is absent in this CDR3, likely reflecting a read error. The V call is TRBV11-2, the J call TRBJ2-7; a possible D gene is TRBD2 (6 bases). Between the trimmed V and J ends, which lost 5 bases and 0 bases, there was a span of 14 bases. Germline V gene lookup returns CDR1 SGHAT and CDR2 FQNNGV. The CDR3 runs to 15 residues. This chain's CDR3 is CASSPAGGNSYEQYL. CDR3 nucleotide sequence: TGTGCCAGCAGCCCTGCCGGCGGGAACTCCTACGAGCAGTACCTC.

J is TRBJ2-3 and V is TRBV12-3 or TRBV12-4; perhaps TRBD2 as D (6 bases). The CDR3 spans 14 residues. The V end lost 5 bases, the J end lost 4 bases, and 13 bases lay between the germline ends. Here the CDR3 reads CASSLAGWADTQYF. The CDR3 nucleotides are TGTGCCAGCAGTCTCGCGGGGTGGGCAGATACGCAGTATTTT.

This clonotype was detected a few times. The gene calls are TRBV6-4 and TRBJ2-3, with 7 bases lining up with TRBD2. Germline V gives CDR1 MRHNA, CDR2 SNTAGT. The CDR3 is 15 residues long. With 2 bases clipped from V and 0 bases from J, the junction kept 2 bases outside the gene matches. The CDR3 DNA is TGTGCCAGCAGTGACAAAGCGGGAAGCACAGATACGCAGTATTTT. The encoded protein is CASSDKAGSTDTQYF.

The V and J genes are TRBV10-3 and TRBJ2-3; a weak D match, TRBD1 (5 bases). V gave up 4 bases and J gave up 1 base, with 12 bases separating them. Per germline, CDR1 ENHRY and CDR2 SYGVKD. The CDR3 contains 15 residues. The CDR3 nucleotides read TGTGCCATCAGTGCAGGGAACACGGGCACAGATACGCAGTATTTT. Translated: CAISAGNTGTDTQYF.

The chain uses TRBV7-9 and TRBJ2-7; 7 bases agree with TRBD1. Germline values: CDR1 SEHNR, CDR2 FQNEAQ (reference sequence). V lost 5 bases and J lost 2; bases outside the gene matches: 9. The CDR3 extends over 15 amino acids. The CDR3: CASSPRTGRTYEQYF. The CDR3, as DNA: TGTGCCAGCAGCCCCCGGACAGGCCGCACCTACGAGCAGTACTTC.

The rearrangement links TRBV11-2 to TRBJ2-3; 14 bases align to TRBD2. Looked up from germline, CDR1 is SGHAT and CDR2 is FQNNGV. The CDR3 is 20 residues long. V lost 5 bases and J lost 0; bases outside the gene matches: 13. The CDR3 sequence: CASSLTGLAGVYGSTDTQYF. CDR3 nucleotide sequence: TGTGCCAGCAGCCTAACGGGACTAGCGGGAGTGTACGGGAGCACAGATACGCAGTATTTT.

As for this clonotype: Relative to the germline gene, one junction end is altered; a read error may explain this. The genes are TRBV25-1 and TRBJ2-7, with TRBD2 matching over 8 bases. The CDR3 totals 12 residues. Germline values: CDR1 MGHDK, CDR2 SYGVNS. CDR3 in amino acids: CASSDSGDEQYF. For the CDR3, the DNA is TGTGCCAGCAGTGATAGCGGGGACGAGCAATACTTC.